The entry that follows covers one T cell receptor (beta chain) sequence. Unmatched junction bases numbered 4, after V lost 5 bases and J lost 0 bases. In germline, CDR1 is SNHLY, CDR2 FYNNEI. CDR3 length: 14 residues. The data originate from a study of blood T cell repertoires in COVID-19. Assay: immunoSEQ multiplex PCR; the TCRdb copy retains only in-frame clones and omits some. The sample shows 30,000 to 45,000 clones, approximately 80% of them seen only once. The sample consisted of peripheral blood. The chain uses TRBV2 and TRBJ2-7, with 7 bases identical to TRBD1. This receptor was identified in a human donor in a cohort sampled during active or convalescent COVID-19. The donor label of this sample is uncertain. CDR3 loop: CASSLDRSSYEQYF. CDR3 coding DNA: TGTGCCAGCAGTCTGGACAGGAGCTCCTACGAGCAGTACTTC.